The text below deals with one T cell receptor beta chain. The data are from a study of T cells in Graves' hyperthyroidism and ophthalmopathy. Study context: The authors collected peripheral blood at initial diagnosis, before any treatment.

The V end was cut by 8 bases, the J end by 2 bases, with 10 bases between. Germline-derived CDR1 and CDR2 are MNHNS and SASEGT. CDR3 length equals 14 residues. TCR beta CDR3 sequences were amplified from RNA transcripts. HTBI primers were used for first-round RT-PCR of the TCR CDR3. From the multiplex PCR reads, TCRdb called clonotypes with MiXCR, one entry per CDR3 protein. The repertoire has 450,000 to 550,000 distinct CDR3 sequences, around 24% of them found once; the top ten carry approximately 10%. This chain connects TRBV6-1 to TRBJ2-6; D unclear. The sequencing sample was made of blood. The TCR was taken from a woman under 40 with Graves' ophthalmopathy. The CDR3 sequence: CASSVDPGANVLTF. CDR3 DNA sequence: TGTGCCAGCTCAGTGGATCCTGGGGCCAACGTCCTGACTTTC.